What follows are 30 T cell receptor beta chains derived from one specimen sequenced in a study of spatial heterogeneity in lung cancer. Time point given: blood at routine non-recurrence follow-up after resection. Tumor, nontumor lung or frozen PBMC supplied whole RNA, sequenced without sorting. MiXCR was run by TCRdb on the 5' RACE reads, yielding one entry per CDR3 protein. The data show roughly 120,000 distinct CDR3 sequences, 12% seen once. Material: PBMCs, obtained at follow-up. The receptors stem from a male donor with early-stage non-small cell lung cancer.

V is TRBV20-1 and J is TRBJ1-4; perhaps TRBD1 as D (5 bases). The CDR3 has 12 residues. The germline V gene encodes CDR1 DFQATT and CDR2 SNEGSKA (reference sequence). The CDR3 nucleotides are TGCAGCGGATTGGGGACGGACGAAAAACTGTTTTTT. Its translation is CSGLGTDEKLFF.

This clonotype was recorded at least ten times. V and J are TRBV10-2 and TRBJ2-7; TRBD1 aligns across 7 bases. J lost 4 bases, V lost 9 bases, and 6 bases had no gene match. The CDR3 is 12 residues long. Germline assignment: CDR1 WSHSY and CDR2 SAAADI. CDR3 nucleotides: TGCGCCAGTAGACGGGACAGATACGAGCAGTACTTC. This encodes CASRRDRYEQYF.

This clonotype was seen many times. The chain recombines TRBV9 with TRBJ2-5; the D gene could be TRBD1 or TRBD2 (5 bases each). The ends were cut back, 0 bases at V and 2 bases at J, with 11 bases in the middle. The length of the CDR3 is 15 residues. Germline V gene data show CDR1 as SGDLS and CDR2 as YYNGEE. Here the CDR3 DNA reads TGTGCCAGCAGCGTAGCCGGGACGGTTCAAGAGACCCAGTACTTC. Its protein is CASSVAGTVQETQYF.

The rearrangement joins TRBV19 to TRBJ2-2, with D possibly matching TRBD1 (5 bases). The germline CDR1 and CDR2 sequences are LNHDA and SQIVND (reference sequence). CDR3 length equals 15 residues. V was clipped by 3 bases and J by 2 bases, with 10 bases between them. For the CDR3, the DNA is TGTGCCAGTAGTATCGGACATATCAACACCGGGGAGCTGTTTTTT. It yields the protein CASSIGHINTGELFF.

Notes on this clonotype: At one end, the junction sequence differs from germline, possibly due to a read error. This chain joins TRBV5-1 and TRBJ2-5, with D maybe TRBD1 (5 bases). The CDR3 runs 13 residues. Germline V gene data show CDR1 as SGHRS and CDR2 as YFSETQ. The CDR3 DNA sequence: TGCGCCAGCAGCGTTACAGGTACAGAGGCCCAGTACTTC. This encodes CASSVTGTEAQYF.

This clonotype was seen only a few times. The genes are TRBV12-3 or TRBV12-4 and TRBJ2-7; D call uncertain. V dropped 6 bases and J dropped 0 bases, with 12 bases sitting between them. The CDR3 runs 14 residues. CDR3 amino acids: CASSPGSSSYEQYF. DNA for the CDR3: TGTGCCAGCAGCCCCGGGTCAAGCTCCTACGAGCAGTACTTC.

This clonotype was detected ten times or more. V and J are TRBV28 and TRBJ2-7; 9 positions agree with TRBD1. V shed 4 bases and J 0 bases; nucleotides not matched to a gene: 4. The CDR3 loop spans 15 amino acids. Per germline, CDR1 MDHEN and CDR2 SYDVKM. The CDR3 sequence: CASSSGQGSSYEQYF. CDR3 in DNA: TGTGCCAGCAGTTCGGGACAGGGCAGCTCCTACGAGCAGTACTTC.

This clonotype was detected ten times or more. The chain employs TRBV3-1 and TRBJ2-5; the match to TRBD2 covers 10 bases. J was trimmed by 3 bases and V by 4 bases; bases with no gene match: 2. Germline-derived CDR1 and CDR2 are LGHDT and YNNKEL (reference sequence). This CDR3 contains 14 residues. The CDR3, as DNA: TGTGCCAGCAGCCCCACTAGCGGGAAAGAGACCCAGTACTTC. Protein: CASSPTSGKETQYF.

The sample holds a few counts of this clonotype. The chain joins TRBV7-8 to TRBJ1-1, with 11 bases that match TRBD1. In germline, CDR1 is SGHVS, CDR2 FQNEAQ. V dropped 1 base and J dropped 5; count of bases not matched to a gene: 3. The CDR3 runs to 15 residues. The CDR3 coding sequence is TGTGCCAGCAGCTTAGGGACAGGGGGCTTAACTGAAGCTTTCTTT. Translation gives CASSLGTGGLTEAFF. The full variable domain, rest sourced from reference TRBV7-8 and TRBJ1-1, is GAGVSQSPRYKVAKRGQDVALRCDPISGHVSLFWYQQALGQGPEFLTYFQNEAQLDKSGLPSDRFFAERPEGSVSTLKIQRTQQEDSAVYLCASSLGTGGLTEAFFGQGTRLTVV.

The rearrangement links TRBV5-1 to TRBJ2-5; possibly TRBD1 for D (6 bases). V was trimmed by 1 base and J by 2 bases, leaving 9 bases between them. There are 14 residues in the CDR3. Germline V gene data show CDR1 as SGHRS and CDR2 as YFSETQ. The DNA for the CDR3 is TGCGCCAGCAGCTTGTTAGGGGGTCAAGAGACCCAGTACTTC. The encoded protein is CASSLLGGQETQYF.

This clonotype has ten or more counts. The chain links TRBV5-1 to TRBJ1-2; D possibly corresponds to TRBD1 (6 bases). This CDR3 comprises 15 residues. CDR1 is SGHRS, CDR2 YFSETQ, per germline. Trimming took off 1 base at V and 2 bases at J, with 12 bases between the two ends. The CDR3 is CASSLPGAENYGYTF. The CDR3 nucleotides are TGCGCCAGCAGCTTGCCGGGGGCGGAGAACTATGGCTACACCTTC.

This clonotype has more than one count but fewer than ten. The chain uses TRBV6-2 or TRBV6-3 and TRBJ2-6; D gene unclear. Per the germline V gene, CDR1 is MNHEY and CDR2 is SVGEGT. With 8 bases removed from V and 0 bases from J, the gap between germline ends came to 5 bases. The CDR3 runs to 13 residues. The CDR3 loop reads CASEFSGANVLTF. DNA of the CDR3: TGTGCCAGCGAGTTCTCTGGGGCCAACGTCCTGACTTTC.

V is TRBV18 and J is TRBJ2-5, with D unresolved. Per the germline V gene, CDR1 is KGHSH and CDR2 is LQKENI. V dropped 3 bases and J dropped 4 bases, with 9 bases sitting between them. This CDR3 contains 13 residues. DNA of the CDR3: TGTGCCAGCTCACCGCTCAAGGGAGAGACCCAGTACTTC. Amino acid sequence: CASSPLKGETQYF. The entire variable domain, with the rest obtained from reference TRBV18 and TRBJ2-5, is as follows: NAGVMQNPRHLVRRRGQEARLRCSPMKGHSHVYWYRQLPEEGLKFMVYLQKENIIDESGMPKERFSAEFPKEGPSILRIQQVVRGDSAAYFCASSPLKGETQYFGPGTRLLVL.

The chain couples TRBV9 to TRBJ2-7; D might be TRBD1 or TRBD2, each matching 5 bases. The V gene's germline CDR1 is SGDLS and CDR2 YYNGEE. Trimming cost V 4 bases and J 0 bases, with 11 bases left between them. The CDR3 loop spans 14 amino acids. The CDR3 DNA reads as TGTGCCAGCAGCTCTGGGGGTAACTCCTACGAGCAGTACTTC. Translating gives CASSSGGNSYEQYF. Full variable domain (remainder filled in from reference TRBV9 and TRBJ2-7): DSGVTQTPKHLITATGQRVTLRCSPRSGDLSVYWYQQSLDQGLQFLIQYYNGEERAKGNILERFSAQQFPDLHSELNLSSLELGDSALYFCASSSGGNSYEQYFGPGTRLTVT.

The chain couples TRBV3-1 to TRBJ1-1; 7 positions agree with TRBD1. This CDR3 spans 16 amino acids. The germline gives CDR1 LGHDT, CDR2 YNNKEL (reference sequence). V lost 1 base to trimming and J lost 0 bases; unmatched junction nucleotides: 5. CDR3 amino acids: CASSQVLTGVNTEAFF. The CDR3 nucleotides are TGTGCCAGCAGCCAAGTGTTAACAGGGGTGAACACTGAAGCTTTCTTT.

The V and J genes are TRBV24-1 and TRBJ2-5, with D possibly matching TRBD2 (6 bases). CDR3 length: 14 residues. CDR1 is KGHDR, CDR2 SFDVKD, per germline. V dropped 0 bases and J dropped 5 bases, with 9 bases sitting between them. CDR3 coding DNA: TGTGCCACCAGTGATTTGTGGAGGGGCGAGACCCAGTACTTC. It is translated as CATSDLWRGETQYF.

This clonotype occurred a few times. The V and J genes are TRBV5-1 and TRBJ2-5, with no clear D. This CDR3 is built from 14 residues. V lost 4 bases to trimming and J lost 4 bases, with 14 bases between them. Germline loops: CDR1 SGHRS, CDR2 YFSETQ. The CDR3 loop is CASSPGGSRETQYF. The DNA for the CDR3 is TGCGCCAGCAGCCCTGGCGGCAGTCGAGAGACCCAGTACTTC.

The rearrangement joins TRBV10-3 to TRBJ1-2, with D unresolved. V lost 5 bases and J 6 bases, leaving 13 bases between the germline ends. The germline V gene encodes CDR1 ENHRY and CDR2 SYGVKD. The CDR3 consists of 13 residues. Here the CDR3 DNA reads TGTGCCATCAGTCACAATAGGTATGATGGCTACACCTTC. It is translated as CAISHNRYDGYTF.

The J gene is TRBJ2-7, the V gene TRBV28, with 10 nucleotides matching TRBD2. Per germline, CDR1 MDHEN and CDR2 SYDVKM. Germline trimming cut 6 bases from V and 2 bases from J; bases unmatched to any gene: 10. This CDR3 is built from 16 residues. The CDR3 loop is CASRSNSGGRTYEQYF. The CDR3, as DNA: TGTGCCAGCAGGTCCAATAGCGGGGGGCGCACCTACGAGCAGTACTTC.

The rearrangement joins TRBV3-1 to TRBJ2-3, with 7 bases aligning to TRBD2. This CDR3 has 17 residues. From germline, CDR1 is LGHDT and CDR2 YNNKEL (reference sequence). V lost 1 base, J lost 4 bases, and 11 bases stayed unmatched. The CDR3 sequence: CASSQGPATSWADTQYF. As DNA, the CDR3 is TGTGCCAGCAGCCAAGGTCCGGCGACTAGCTGGGCAGATACGCAGTATTTT.

This clonotype was seen only a few times. This rearrangement joins TRBV7-9 to TRBJ1-1, with D unclear. Germline V gene sequence: CDR1 SEHNR, CDR2 FQNEAQ (reference sequence). This CDR3 is built from 12 residues. Trimming took off 1 base at V and 11 bases at J, with 11 bases between the two ends. The chain's CDR3 is CASSLEGALAFF. The CDR3 coding sequence is TGTGCCAGCAGCTTAGAGGGTGCCTTGGCTTTCTTT.

Ten or more counts support this clonotype. The rearrangement links TRBV27 to TRBJ2-1; D is perhaps TRBD1 (6 bases). This CDR3 has 15 amino acids. CDR1 is MNHEY and CDR2 is SMNVEV in the germline V gene (reference sequence). The germline V and J ends were trimmed by 2 bases and 4 bases, with 12 bases remaining between them. The CDR3 sequence is CASSLQGSSYNEQFF. CDR3 DNA: TGTGCCAGCAGTTTACAGGGGAGCTCATACAATGAGCAGTTCTTC.

The V and J genes are TRBV7-9 and TRBJ2-3; the match to TRBD2 covers 10 bases. The CDR3 is 13 amino acids. Unmatched junction bases numbered 6, after V lost 3 bases and J lost 12 bases. Germline CDR1 reads SEHNR; CDR2 reads FQNEAQ (reference sequence). DNA of the CDR3: TGTGCCAGCAGCTTGGGGTCTAGCGGGGGCCAGTATTTT. It codes for CASSLGSSGGQYF.

V usage is TRBV29-1 and J usage is TRBJ2-7; D call uncertain. The length of the CDR3 is 15 residues. Germline CDR1 SQVTM, CDR2 ANQGSEA. V was clipped by 4 bases and J by 1 base, with 17 bases between them. Here the CDR3 DNA reads TGCAGCGTTGGTGGCGTGGCAGGTTCTTCCTACGAGCAGTACTTC. This sequence encodes CSVGGVAGSSYEQYF.

The chain uses TRBV9 and TRBJ2-7; 14 nucleotides line up with TRBD2. CDR3 length equals 16 residues. The J segment lost 5 bases and the V segment lost 0 bases, leaving 4 bases of the junction unmatched. Per the germline V gene, CDR1 is SGDLS and CDR2 is YYNGEE. The CDR3 sequence: CASSVGLAGGRDEQYF. DNA for the CDR3: TGTGCCAGCAGCGTAGGACTAGCGGGGGGGCGCGACGAGCAGTACTTC.

This clonotype was seen repeatedly, ten times or more. The chain links TRBV5-1 to TRBJ2-7; D not certain. The CDR3 is made up of 13 amino acids. The V end lost 0 bases, the J end lost 2 bases, and 6 bases lay between the germline ends. Germline CDR1 reads SGHRS; CDR2 reads YFSETQ. In DNA form, the CDR3 reads TGCGCCAGCAGCTTGGACTTCACCTACGAGCAGTACTTC. This sequence encodes CASSLDFTYEQYF.

The V call is TRBV18, the J call TRBJ2-2, with D possibly matching TRBD2 (5 bases). Deletions cut 0 bases from V and 0 bases from J, with 8 bases between. This CDR3 is 16 amino acids long. CDR1 is KGHSH and CDR2 is LQKENI in the germline V gene. The CDR3 DNA reads TGTGCCAGCTCACCACCGGGGAGCGCGAACACCGGGGAGCTGTTTTTT. Translated: CASSPPGSANTGELFF. Full variable domain (missing parts from reference TRBV18 and TRBJ2-2): NAGVMQNPRHLVRRRGQEARLRCSPMKGHSHVYWYRQLPEEGLKFMVYLQKENIIDESGMPKERFSAEFPKEGPSILRIQQVVRGDSAAYFCASSPPGSANTGELFFGEGSRLTVL.

The CDR3 DNA reads TGTGCCAGCAGATTGGACCAAAACTATGGCTACACCTTC. It is translated as CASRLDQNYGYTF. The chain recombines TRBV6-2 or TRBV6-3 with TRBJ1-2; D remains ambiguous. Germline V CDR1 and CDR2: MNHEY, SVGEGT. There are 13 residues in the CDR3. V was trimmed by 6 bases and J by 2 bases, leaving 10 bases between them.

This clonotype was recorded a few times. J is TRBJ2-1 and V is TRBV19, with TRBD1 matching over 9 bases. In germline, CDR1 is LNHDA, CDR2 SQIVND (reference sequence). Unmatched junction bases numbered 7, after V lost 5 bases and J lost 2 bases. The CDR3 is made up of 16 amino acids. CDR3 nucleotide sequence: TGTGCCAGTAGTTTAAGGGACAGGGAACCCTACAATGAGCAGTTCTTC. Its translation: CASSLRDREPYNEQFF.

The genes are TRBV4-3 and TRBJ1-1; D perhaps matches TRBD1 (6 bases). This CDR3 contains 16 residues. Germline CDR1 reads LGHNA; CDR2 reads YSLEER. The ends were cut back, 1 base at V and 4 bases at J, with 16 bases in the middle. Here the CDR3 reads CASSQGPGRGGTEAFF. The CDR3 DNA reads as TGCGCCAGCAGCCAAGGGCCCGGCAGGGGAGGCACTGAAGCTTTCTTT.